The present T cell receptor beta chain was sequenced within a study of siplizumab effects on memory and regulatory T cells. Coculture of mixed lymphocyte reaction cells was performed at 37°C for less than 7 days. Some 100,000 TCR templates were measured in each sample. Profiled with immunoSEQ multiplex PCR; TCRdb holds only in-frame clones, not every one. The profile shows approximately 9,500 clones, roughly 45% of them singletons. Study conclusions and caveats: Alloreactive sequences traceable to unstimulated CD4+ memory cells declined significantly under siplizumab. The majority of clones, roughly 80-96% of proliferating CD4+ or CD8+ clones, lacked an assignable naive or memory phenotype. Proliferating siplizumab-cultured Tregs lacked confirmed suppressive function.

Comment on this clone: Its antigen is currently unknown.

CDR3 length equals 15 residues. With 3 bases clipped from V and 4 bases from J, the junction kept 8 bases outside the gene matches. The germline CDR1 and CDR2 sequences are SGHAT and FQDESV (reference sequence). The specimen sequenced was CFSE-low (dividing) CD8+ T cells sorted from an allogeneic mixed lymphocyte reaction. V usage is TRBV11-1 and J usage is TRBJ1-2; TRBD1 agrees at 7 bases. The source of this sequence is a human donor in good health; the cells came from an allogeneic mixed lymphocyte reaction. The CDR3 loop reads CASSFPRGLPYGYTF. The DNA for the CDR3 is TGTGCCAGCAGCTTCCCAAGGGGGCTTCCCTATGGCTACACCTTC. Variable domain in full (rest from reference TRBV11-1 and TRBJ1-2): EAEVAQSPRYKITEKSQAVAFWCDPISGHATLYWYRQILGQGPELLVQFQDESVVDDSQLPKDRFSAERLKGVDSTLKIQPAELGDSAMYLCASSFPRGLPYGYTFGSGTRLTVV.